What follows are 4 T cell receptor beta chains derived from one specimen sequenced in a study of blood T cell repertoires in COVID-19. Profiling relied on immunoSEQ multiplex PCR, and the TCRdb table lists in-frame clones only, not all of them. The sample includes about 140,000 clones, about 90% seen only once; the top ten take about 11%. Sequenced material: PBMCs or T cells enriched from blood (not recorded which). The receptors stem from a man between 60 and 75 years old who had recovered from COVID-19.

The chain is built from TRBV14 and TRBJ1-1, with a tentative D call TRBD1 (5 bases). The CDR3 is 12 amino acids. Trimming stripped 5 bases from V and 10 bases from J, with 14 bases between. Germline lookup yields CDR1 SGHDN and CDR2 FVKESK. The CDR3 region has the DNA TGTGCCAGCAGCATGCCGGGACTTGGAGCTTTCTTT. Protein: CASSMPGLGAFF.

V gene TRBV18 combines with J gene TRBJ1-1; no clear D gene. Germline values: CDR1 KGHSH, CDR2 LQKENI. The CDR3 has 13 residues. The V and J ends lost 4 bases and 6 bases respectively, with 12 bases between them. The CDR3 here is CASSQLEVPEAFF. CDR3 DNA: TGTGCCAGCTCACAGTTAGAAGTCCCTGAAGCTTTCTTT.

The gene calls are TRBV14 and TRBJ2-3; 14 nucleotides agree with TRBD2. The CDR3 sequence is 17 residues long. With 4 bases clipped from V and 5 bases from J, the junction kept 8 bases outside the gene matches. The germline V gene encodes CDR1 SGHDN and CDR2 FVKESK. This CDR3 is CASSRTSGRLGGDTQYF. The CDR3 DNA follows: TGTGCCAGCAGCCGGACTAGCGGGAGGCTCGGGGGAGATACGCAGTATTTT.

The chain links TRBV4-1 to TRBJ2-7, with 7 nucleotides matching TRBD1. CDR3 length: 13 amino acids. V shed 3 bases, J shed 4 bases, and the junction held 3 bases outside the gene matches. CDR1 is MGHRA and CDR2 is YSYEKL in the germline V gene. CDR3 sequence reads: CASSQVQGYEQYF. The CDR3 DNA follows: TGCGCCAGCAGCCAGGTACAGGGGTACGAGCAGTACTTC.